The source of this T cell receptor beta chain is a study of blood T cells in healthy people across ages. General study results and limits: Age brought a roughly linear fall in TCR beta diversity measured per million T cells. Versus aged donors, long-lived donors had higher diversity and more naive CD4+ cells. CMV status of donors was unknown, possibly confounding expanded clonotype changes.

Primers used in a second PCR of about 6 to 11 cycles were a sample-barcoded 5' primer and a J-beta primer mix. TCRdb redid the calling of the 5' RACE reads with MiXCR, one entry per CDR3 protein. The sample holds about 780,000 distinct CDR3 sequences, 62% seen once. V lost 8 bases to trimming and J lost 0 bases, with 10 bases between them. The CDR3 is made up of 14 amino acids. The germline gives CDR1 MDHEN, CDR2 SYDVKM. Approximately 9.4 milliliters was the volume of peripheral blood drawn from each donor. Remarks on this clonotype: Its antigen is unidentified.

The specimen was blood. The gene calls are TRBV28 and TRBJ1-4; no clear D gene. This TCR derives from a man younger than 40 in good health. CDR3 in amino acids: CASGKASTNEKLFF. The CDR3 DNA reads TGTGCCAGCGGCAAAGCCTCAACTAATGAAAAACTGTTTTTT.